One T cell receptor (beta chain) is described in this entry. The antigen remains unidentified. cDNA libraries for TCR beta contained unique molecular identifiers. It was from about 0.98 to 11 million T cells that approximately 500,000 cDNA molecules came. TCRdb recomputed calls from the PCR reads with MiXCR, one row per CDR3 protein. The profile shows some 700,000 distinct CDR3 sequences, 55% to 60% of them singletons. Trimming removed 8 bases at V and 7 bases at J, with 17 bases between. Germline assignment: CDR1 SQVTM and CDR2 ANQGSEA. The CDR3 has 12 amino acids. This specimen comes from a study of post-analysis software for immune sequencing data. At the level of the study: Disease courses included relapsing-remitting, secondary progressive and progressive-relapsing multiple sclerosis.

Study-wide points: Controls showed lower frequencies than patients for 5 or 6 TRBV segments, and TRBV5-6, TRBV5-1 and TRBV20-1 were among these. Multiple sclerosis patients had significantly lower normalized Chao1 diversity than controls.

Sample: blood. The chain joins TRBV29-1 to TRBJ1-1; D unclear. The TCR sequence derives from a girl aged 2-9 years with multiple sclerosis. The CDR3 here is CSSSYVEREAFF. CDR3 bases: TGCAGCTCCTCATATGTGGAGCGTGAAGCTTTCTTT.